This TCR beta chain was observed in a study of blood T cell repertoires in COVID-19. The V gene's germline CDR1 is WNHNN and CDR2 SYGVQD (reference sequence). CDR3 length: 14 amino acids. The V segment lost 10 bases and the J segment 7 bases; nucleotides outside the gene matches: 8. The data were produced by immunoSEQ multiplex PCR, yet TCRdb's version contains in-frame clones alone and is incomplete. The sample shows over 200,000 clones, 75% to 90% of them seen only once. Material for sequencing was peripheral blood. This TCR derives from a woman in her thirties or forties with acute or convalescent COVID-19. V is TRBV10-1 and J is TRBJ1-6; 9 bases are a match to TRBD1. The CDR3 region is CATASGQGNSPLHF. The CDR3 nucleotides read TGCGCCACCGCGAGTGGACAGGGGAATTCACCCCTCCACTTT.